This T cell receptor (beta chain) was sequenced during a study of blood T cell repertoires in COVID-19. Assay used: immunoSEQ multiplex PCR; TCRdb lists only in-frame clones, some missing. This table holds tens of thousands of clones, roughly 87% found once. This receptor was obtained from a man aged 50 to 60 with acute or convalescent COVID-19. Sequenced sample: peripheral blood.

The CDR3 reads CASSPGTADEKLFF. The CDR3 region has the DNA TGCGCCAGCAGCCCCGGGACAGCTGATGAAAAACTGTTTTTT. V usage is TRBV23-1 and J usage is TRBJ1-4, with 7 nucleotides matching TRBD1. TRBV23-1 is annotated as an ORF whose role is uncertain. The J segment lost 6 bases and the V segment lost 6 bases, leaving 7 bases of the junction unmatched. This CDR3 contains 14 residues.